This T cell receptor (beta chain) is drawn from a study of CD8 T cells in Susac syndrome. Peripheral blood CD8+ and CD4+ T cells were profiled by TCR beta sequencing. RNA in amounts of roughly 0.5 to 1 ug was reverse transcribed with random hexamers. The method of amplification for TCR beta CDR3 was immunoSEQ multiplex PCR, covering 54 Vbeta and 13 Jbeta. One entry per CDR3 protein, called by TCRdb with MiXCR from the immunoSEQ multiplex PCR reads. The table records some 150,000 distinct CDR3 sequences, nearly 97% of them present only once. The germline V gene has CDR1 SQVTM and CDR2 ANQGSEA. The CDR3 runs to 14 residues. V lost 1 base to trimming and J lost 4 bases, with 8 bases between them. A single count supports this clonotype.

Sequencing input: CD8+ T cells from PBMCs. J is TRBJ2-6 and V is TRBV29-1, with D perhaps being TRBD1 or TRBD2 (5 bases each). The sequence came from a human donor with multiple sclerosis. The chain's CDR3 is CSVEVGTGANVLTF. CDR3 DNA: TGCAGCGTTGAAGTAGGGACCGGGGCCAACGTCCTGACTTTC.